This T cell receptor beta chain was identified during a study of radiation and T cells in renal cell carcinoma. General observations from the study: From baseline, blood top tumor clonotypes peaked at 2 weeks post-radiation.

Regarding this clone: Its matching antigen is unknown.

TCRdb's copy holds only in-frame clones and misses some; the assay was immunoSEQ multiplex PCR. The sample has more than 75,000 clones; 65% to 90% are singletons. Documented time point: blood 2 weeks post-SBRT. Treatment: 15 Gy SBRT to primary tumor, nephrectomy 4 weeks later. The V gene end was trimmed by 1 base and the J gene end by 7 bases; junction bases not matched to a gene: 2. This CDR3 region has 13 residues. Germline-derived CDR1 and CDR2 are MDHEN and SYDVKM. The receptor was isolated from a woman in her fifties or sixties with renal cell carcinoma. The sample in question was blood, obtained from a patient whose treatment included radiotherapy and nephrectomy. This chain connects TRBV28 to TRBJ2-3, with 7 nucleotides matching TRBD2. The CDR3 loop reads CASSLSGGNTQYF. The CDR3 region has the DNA TGTGCCAGCAGTTTATCGGGGGGAAATACGCAGTATTTT.